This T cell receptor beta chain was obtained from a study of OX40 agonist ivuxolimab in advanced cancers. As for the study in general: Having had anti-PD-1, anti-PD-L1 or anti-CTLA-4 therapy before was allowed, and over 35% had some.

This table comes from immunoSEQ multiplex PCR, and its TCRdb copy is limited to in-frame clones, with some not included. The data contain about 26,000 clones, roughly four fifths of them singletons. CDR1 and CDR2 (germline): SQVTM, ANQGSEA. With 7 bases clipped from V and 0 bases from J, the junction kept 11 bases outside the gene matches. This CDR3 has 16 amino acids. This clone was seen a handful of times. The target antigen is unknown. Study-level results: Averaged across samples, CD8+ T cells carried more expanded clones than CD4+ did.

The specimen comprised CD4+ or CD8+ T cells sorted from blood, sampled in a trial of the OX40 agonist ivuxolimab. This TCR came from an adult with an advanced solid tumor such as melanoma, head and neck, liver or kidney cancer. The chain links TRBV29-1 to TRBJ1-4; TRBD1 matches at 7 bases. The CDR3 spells CSARTGLFATNEKLFF. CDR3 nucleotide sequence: TGCAGCGCTCGGACAGGCCTTTTCGCAACTAATGAAAAACTGTTTTTT.